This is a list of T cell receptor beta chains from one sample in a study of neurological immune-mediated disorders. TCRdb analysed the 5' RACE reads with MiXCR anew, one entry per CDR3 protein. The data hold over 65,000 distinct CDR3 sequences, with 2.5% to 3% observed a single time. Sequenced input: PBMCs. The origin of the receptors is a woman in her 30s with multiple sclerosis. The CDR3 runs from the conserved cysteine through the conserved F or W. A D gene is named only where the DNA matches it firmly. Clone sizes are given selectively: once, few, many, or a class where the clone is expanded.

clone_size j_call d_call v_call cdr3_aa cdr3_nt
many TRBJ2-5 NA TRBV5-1 CASSLGPVGRTTETQYF TGCGCCAGCAGCTTGGGCCCCGTGGGGAGGACTACGGAGACCCAGTACTTC
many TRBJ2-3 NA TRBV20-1 CSVEGTDTQYF TGCAGTGTAGAGGGCACAGATACGCAGTATTTT
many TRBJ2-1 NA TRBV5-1 CASSLVLDGDEQFF TGCGCCAGCAGCTTGGTCCTAGATGGTGATGAGCAGTTCTTC
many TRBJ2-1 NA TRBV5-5 CASSGRVLPNSYNEQFF TGTGCCAGCAGCGGACGGGTCCTACCTAACTCCTACAATGAGCAGTTCTTC
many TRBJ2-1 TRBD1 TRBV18 CASSPKKGAYEQFF TGTGCCAGCTCACCAAAGAAGGGGGCATATGAGCAGTTCTTC
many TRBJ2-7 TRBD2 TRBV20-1 CSARDLAGDYEQYF TGCAGTGCTAGAGATCTAGCGGGAGACTACGAGCAGTACTTC
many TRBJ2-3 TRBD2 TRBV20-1 CSASNPSGSTDTQYF TGCAGTGCTAGTAACCCTAGCGGTAGCACAGATACGCAGTATTTT
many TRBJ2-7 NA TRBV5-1 CASSSTGLSGVYEQYF TGCGCCAGCAGCTCTACCGGACTAAGCGGCGTCTACGAGCAGTACTTC
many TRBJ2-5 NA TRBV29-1 CSDGHRQETQYF TGCAGCGACGGACACAGGCAAGAGACCCAGTACTTC
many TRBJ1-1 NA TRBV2 CASTAGLDTEAFF TGTGCCAGCACCGCAGGGTTGGACACTGAAGCTTTCTTT
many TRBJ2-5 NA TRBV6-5 CASSYGQAWGQETQYF TGTGCCAGCAGTTATGGGCAGGCGTGGGGACAAGAGACCCAGTACTTC
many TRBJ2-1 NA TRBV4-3 CASSQNGDIGQFF TGCGCCAGCAGCCAAAATGGGGACATCGGGCAGTTCTTC
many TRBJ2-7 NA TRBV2 CASSDWQNYEQYF TGTGCCAGCAGTGACTGGCAGAACTACGAGCAGTACTTC
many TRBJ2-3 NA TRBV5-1 CASSLAGKPSTDTQYF TGCGCCAGCAGCTTGGCAGGAAAGCCTAGCACAGATACGCAGTATTTT
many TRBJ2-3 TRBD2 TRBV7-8 CASSFSGRIDTQYF TGTGCCAGCAGCTTTAGCGGGAGAATAGATACGCAGTATTTT
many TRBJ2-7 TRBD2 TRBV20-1 CSAWTSAKSSYEQYF TGCAGTGCTTGGACTAGCGCGAAAAGCTCCTACGAGCAGTACTTC
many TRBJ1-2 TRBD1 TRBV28 CASRGTELYGYTF TGTGCCAGCAGAGGGACAGAACTCTATGGCTACACCTTC
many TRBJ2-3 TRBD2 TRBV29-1 CSVGWSSGSTDTQYF TGCAGCGTTGGTTGGTCTAGCGGGAGTACAGATACGCAGTATTTT
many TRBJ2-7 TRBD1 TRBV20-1 CSASDRDRDFYEQYF TGCAGTGCTAGTGACCGGGACAGGGACTTCTACGAGCAGTACTTC
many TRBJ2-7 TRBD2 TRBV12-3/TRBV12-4 CASSHTSGPPGVEQYF TGTGCCAGCAGTCACACTAGCGGCCCGCCCGGGGTCGAGCAGTACTTC
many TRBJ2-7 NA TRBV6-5 CASSYNIQSSYEQYF TGTGCCAGCAGTTACAACATCCAGAGCTCCTACGAGCAGTACTTC
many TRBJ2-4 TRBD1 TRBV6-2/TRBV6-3 CASSYLSATGGAYF TGTGCCAGCAGTTACCTTTCCGCGACAGGGGGCGCGTACTTC
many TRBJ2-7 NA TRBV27 CASSLPLGNEQYF TGTGCCAGCAGTTTGCCCCTGGGAAACGAGCAGTACTTC
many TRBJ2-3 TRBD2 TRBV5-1 CASSLDSRGRKDTQYF TGCGCCAGCAGCTTGGATTCTCGCGGGAGGAAAGATACGCAGTATTTT
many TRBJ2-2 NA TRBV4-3 CASSQDGRGSGELFF TGCGCCAGCAGCCAAGACGGGAGAGGGTCCGGGGAGCTGTTTTTT
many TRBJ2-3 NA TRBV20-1 CSAKDTQYF TGCAGTGCTAAGGATACGCAGTATTTT
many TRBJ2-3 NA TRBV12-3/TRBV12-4 CASSFTLLYTDTQYF TGTGCCAGCAGTTTTACCTTACTTTACACAGATACGCAGTATTTT
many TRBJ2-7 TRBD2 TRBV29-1 CSAVGGTLAYEQYF TGCAGCGCTGTGGGAGGGACCCTAGCGTACGAGCAGTACTTC
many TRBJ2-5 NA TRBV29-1 CSSGSVGETQYF TGCAGCTCCGGATCGGTGGGGGAGACCCAGTACTTC
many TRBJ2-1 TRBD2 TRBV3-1 CASSRTSGVSEQFF TGTGCCAGCAGTCGGACTAGCGGGGTTAGTGAGCAGTTCTTC
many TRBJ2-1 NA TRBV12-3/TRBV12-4 CASRGGLNNEQFF TGTGCCAGCAGGGGCGGACTTAACAATGAGCAGTTCTTC
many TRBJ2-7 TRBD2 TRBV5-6 CASSVGTSGTYEQYF TGTGCCAGCAGCGTGGGGACTAGCGGGACCTACGAGCAGTACTTC
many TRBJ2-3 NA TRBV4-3 CASSQALGGGGDTQYF TGCGCCAGCAGCCAGGCTCTGGGCGGAGGCGGAGATACGCAGTATTTT
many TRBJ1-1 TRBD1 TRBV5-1 CASSLGRGGRSITEAFF TGCGCCAGCAGCTTGGGACGAGGGGGCAGGTCTATCACTGAAGCTTTCTTT
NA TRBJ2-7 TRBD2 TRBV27 CASRPRLAASYEQYF TGTGCCAGCAGACCTCGACTAGCAGCGTCCTACGAGCAGTACTTC
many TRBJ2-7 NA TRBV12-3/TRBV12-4 CASSLMGGSYEQYF TGTGCCAGCAGCTTAATGGGTGGGTCCTACGAGCAGTACTTC
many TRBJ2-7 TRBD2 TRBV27 CASSYRTSGYEQYF TGTGCCAGCAGTTACCGGACTAGCGGCTACGAGCAGTACTTC
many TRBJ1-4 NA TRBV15 CATSSFRGASEKLFF TGTGCCACCAGCAGTTTTAGGGGCGCAAGTGAAAAACTGTTTTTT
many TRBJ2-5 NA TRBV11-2 CASSLDQGLQTQYF TGTGCCAGCAGCTTAGATCAGGGGCTGCAGACCCAGTACTTC
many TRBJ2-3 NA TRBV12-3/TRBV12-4 CASSFDSTDTQYF TGTGCCAGCAGTTTCGACAGCACAGATACGCAGTATTTT
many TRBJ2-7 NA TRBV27 CASSPSDTYEQYF TGTGCCAGCAGCCCTTCCGATACCTACGAGCAGTACTTC
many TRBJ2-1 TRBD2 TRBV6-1 CARTRLAGGRPVSGEQFF TGTGCCAGAACCCGACTAGCGGGAGGAAGGCCCGTAAGTGGGGAGCAGTTCTTC
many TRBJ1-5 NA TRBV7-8 CASSFSSLWGPDIIGRDQPQHF TGTGCCAGCAGCTTTTCTTCACTATGGGGACCCGATATAATCGGCAGAGATCAGCCCCAGCATTTT
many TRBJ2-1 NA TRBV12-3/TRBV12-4 CASNLRGLYNEQFF TGTGCCAGCAATTTAAGGGGACTCTACAATGAGCAGTTCTTC
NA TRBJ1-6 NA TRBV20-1 CSDRQSYNSPLHF TGCAGTGATAGACAGAGCTATAATTCACCCCTCCACTTT
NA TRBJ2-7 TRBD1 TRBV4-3 CASSQGQGPTYEQYF TGCGCCAGCAGCCAGGGACAGGGGCCCACCTACGAGCAGTACTTC
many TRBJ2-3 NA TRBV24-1 CATSAAGKSVTNTDTQYF TGTGCCACCAGTGCTGCGGGGAAATCGGTGACGAACACAGATACGCAGTATTTT
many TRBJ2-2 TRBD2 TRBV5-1 CASSFRLATGELFF TGCGCCAGCAGCTTCCGACTAGCCACCGGGGAGCTGTTTTTT
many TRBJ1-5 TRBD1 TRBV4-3 CASSPGGGSNQPQHF TGCGCCAGCAGCCCAGGGGGGGGTAGCAATCAGCCCCAGCATTTT
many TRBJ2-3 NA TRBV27 CASSWRERDTQYF TGTGCCAGCAGTTGGAGAGAGAGAGATACGCAGTATTTT
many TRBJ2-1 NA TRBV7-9 CASSPLSAEQFF TGTGCCAGCAGCCCGCTCTCGGCTGAGCAGTTCTTC
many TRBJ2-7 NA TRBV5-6 CASSSGDLLYEQYF TGTGCCAGCAGCTCGGGAGATCTTCTTTACGAGCAGTACTTC
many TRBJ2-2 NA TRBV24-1 CATAWAGELFF TGTGCCACGGCGTGGGCCGGGGAGCTGTTTTTT
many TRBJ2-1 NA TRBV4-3 CASSQESGSSYNEQFF TGCGCCAGCAGCCAAGAGAGCGGGTCTTCCTACAATGAGCAGTTCTTC